Shown below are 6 T cell receptor beta chains from a single sample sequenced in a study of identical twins (dated by TCRdb to between 2015 and 2016). Library method: 5' RACE. Sequencing relied on an Illumina HiSeq 2000. TCRdb reanalyzed the raw reads on its own, using fastp at Q25 for trimming and MiXCR for clone calling, and kept in-frame beta chains. Rows are combined by CDR3 protein, so each entry shows the most common genes and DNA. This sample lists hundreds of thousands of distinct CDR3 sequences; about 20% were detected once. The biggest ten clones account for about 0.5% of the sample. These same data were also listed under a study on yellow fever vaccine responses in identical twins.

Sequences were obtained from CD4+ T cells sorted from blood. These receptors came from a woman aged 18-29 years in good health.

The rearrangement links TRBV18 to TRBJ2-6, with D unclear. Germline V CDR1 and CDR2: KGHSH, LQKENI. Trimming removed 8 bases from V and 4 bases from J, with 12 bases in between. This CDR3 has 14 amino acids. CDR3 in amino acids: CASPGSNGANVLTF. The DNA for the CDR3 is TGTGCCAGCCCAGGTTCTAACGGGGCCAACGTCCTGACTTTC.

The chain links TRBV12-3 or TRBV12-4 to TRBJ2-2; TRBD1 matches at 7 bases. V was clipped by 5 bases and J by 1 base; unmatched bases: 7. The length of the CDR3 is 16 residues. The DNA of the CDR3 is TGTGCCAGCAGTCGGTGGCAGGGGGTGAACACCGGGGAGCTGTTTTTT. It translates to CASSRWQGVNTGELFF.

The table lists this clonotype with many counts. This chain joins TRBV5-1 and TRBJ2-2; D uncertain. The length of the CDR3 is 15 residues. Germline lookup yields CDR1 SGHRS and CDR2 YFSETQ. Trimming shortened V by 0 bases and J by 1 base, and 7 bases separated the two germline ends. For the CDR3, the DNA is TGCGCCAGCAGCTTGGGGACGGGGAACACCGGGGAGCTGTTTTTT. Protein sequence: CASSLGTGNTGELFF.

This clonotype has only a few counts. The chain couples TRBV7-2 to TRBJ2-1; 12 bases are a match to TRBD2. V gave up 2 bases and J gave up 5 bases; unmatched junction bases: 7. The CDR3 sequence is 17 residues long. CDR1 is SGHTA, CDR2 FQGNSA, per germline. CDR3 sequence: CASSLIMWTSGDNEQFF. In DNA, the CDR3 is TGTGCCAGCAGCTTAATCATGTGGACTAGCGGGGACAATGAGCAGTTCTTC.

This clonotype was seen more than once but under ten times. The chain is built from TRBV10-3 and TRBJ2-7; unclear D gene. V lost 1 base to trimming and J lost 2 bases, with 6 bases between them. CDR1 and CDR2 from the germline V gene are ENHRY and SYGVKD. The CDR3 loop spans 13 amino acids. CDR3 bases: TGTGCCATCAGTGAGTTTGGGACCTACGAGCAGTACTTC. Translating gives CAISEFGTYEQYF.

This clonotype was seen just once. This chain uses TRBV6-5 with TRBJ2-7; 10 bases align to TRBD2. With 2 bases clipped from V and 6 bases from J, the junction kept 4 bases outside the gene matches. The germline gives CDR1 MNHEY, CDR2 SVGAGI. The CDR3 runs to 14 residues. The CDR3 sequence: CASSYGLAGVEQYV. CDR3 DNA: TGTGCCAGCAGTTACGGCCTAGCGGGGGTCGAGCAGTACGTC.